This T cell receptor (beta chain) appears in the sequencing data of a study of identifying expanded T cells in peripheral blood. Unmatched junction bases numbered 4, after V lost 6 bases and J lost 1 base. Germline values: CDR1 MNHEY, CDR2 SVGAGI. This CDR3 comprises 14 residues. Sequencing was performed with immunoSEQ multiplex PCR; in TCRdb, only in-frame clones are kept and a portion is missing. The sample lists about 53,000 clones, over 80% occurring once. The sample was blood. The chain employs TRBV6-5 and TRBJ1-1; 8 bases match TRBD1. This receptor was obtained from a person aged 18-70 years in good health. The CDR3 loop is CASSPRGQNTEAFF. CDR3 nucleotides: TGTGCCAGCAGCCCCAGGGGGCAGAACACTGAAGCTTTCTTT.